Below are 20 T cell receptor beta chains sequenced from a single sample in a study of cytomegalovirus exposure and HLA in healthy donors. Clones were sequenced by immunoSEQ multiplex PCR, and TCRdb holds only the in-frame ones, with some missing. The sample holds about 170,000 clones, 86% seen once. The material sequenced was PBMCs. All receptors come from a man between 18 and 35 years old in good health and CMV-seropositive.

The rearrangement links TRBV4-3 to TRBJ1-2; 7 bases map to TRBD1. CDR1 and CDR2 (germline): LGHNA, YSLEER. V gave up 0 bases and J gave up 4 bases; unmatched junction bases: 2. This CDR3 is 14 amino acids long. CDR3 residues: CASSQETGPYGYTF. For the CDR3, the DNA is TGCGCCAGCAGCCAAGAGACAGGGCCCTATGGCTACACCTTC.

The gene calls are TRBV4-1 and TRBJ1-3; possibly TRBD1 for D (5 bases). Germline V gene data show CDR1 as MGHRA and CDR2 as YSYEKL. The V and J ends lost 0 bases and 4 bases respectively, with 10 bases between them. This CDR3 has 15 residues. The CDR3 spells CASSQEGAGGNTIYF. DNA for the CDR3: TGCGCCAGCAGCCAAGAAGGGGCAGGGGGAAACACCATATATTTT.

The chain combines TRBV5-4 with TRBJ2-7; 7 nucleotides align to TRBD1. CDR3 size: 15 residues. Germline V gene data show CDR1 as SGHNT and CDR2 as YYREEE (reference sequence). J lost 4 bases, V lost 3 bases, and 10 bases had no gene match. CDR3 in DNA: TGTGCCAGCAGCTGGACGACAGGGCCTGAATACGAGCAGTACTTC. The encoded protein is CASSWTTGPEYEQYF. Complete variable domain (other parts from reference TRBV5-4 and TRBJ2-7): ETGVTQSPTHLIKTRGQQVTLRCSSQSGHNTVSWYQQALGQGPQFIFQYYREEENGRGNFPPRFSGLQFPNYSSELNVNALELDDSALYLCASSWTTGPEYEQYFGPGTRLTVT.

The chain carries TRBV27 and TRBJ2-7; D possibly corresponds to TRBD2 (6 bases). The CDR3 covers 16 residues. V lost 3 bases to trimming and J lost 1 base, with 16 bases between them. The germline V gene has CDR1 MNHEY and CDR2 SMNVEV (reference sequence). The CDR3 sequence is CASSLGWSAGSYEQYF. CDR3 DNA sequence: TGTGCCAGCAGTTTGGGGTGGTCCGCGGGGTCCTACGAGCAGTACTTC.

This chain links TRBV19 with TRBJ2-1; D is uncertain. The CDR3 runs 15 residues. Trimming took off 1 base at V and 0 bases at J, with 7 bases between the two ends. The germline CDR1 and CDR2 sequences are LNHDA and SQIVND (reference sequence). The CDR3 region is CASSIALRSYNEQFF. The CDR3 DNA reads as TGTGCCAGTAGTATAGCCCTCCGCTCCTACAATGAGCAGTTCTTC.

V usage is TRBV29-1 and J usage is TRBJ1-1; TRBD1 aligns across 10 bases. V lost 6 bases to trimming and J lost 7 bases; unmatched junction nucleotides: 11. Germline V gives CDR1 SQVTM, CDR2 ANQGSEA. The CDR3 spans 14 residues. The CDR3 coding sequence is TGCAGCGTACCACCGGGACAGGGGCTCGATGAAGCTTTCTTT. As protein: CSVPPGQGLDEAFF.

DNA for the CDR3: TGTGCCAGCAGCCAAGGAGGAGAGGGCGCTGATACGCAGTATTTT. As protein: CASSQGGEGADTQYF. The V gene is TRBV4-2, the J gene TRBJ2-3; D might be TRBD2 (5 bases). The germline CDR1 and CDR2 sequences are LGHNA and YNFKEQ. This CDR3 spans 15 amino acids. Trimming cost V 1 base and J 6 bases, with 14 bases left between them.

CDR3 protein: CASSSLAGGPDTQYF. CDR3 nucleotides: TGTGCCAGCAGTTCACTAGCGGGGGGCCCCGATACGCAGTATTTT. The chain recombines TRBV2 with TRBJ2-3, with 12 bases that match TRBD2. CDR3 length: 15 amino acids. V shed 5 bases, J shed 6 bases, and the junction held 6 bases outside the gene matches. Germline CDR1 and CDR2: SNHLY and FYNNEI.

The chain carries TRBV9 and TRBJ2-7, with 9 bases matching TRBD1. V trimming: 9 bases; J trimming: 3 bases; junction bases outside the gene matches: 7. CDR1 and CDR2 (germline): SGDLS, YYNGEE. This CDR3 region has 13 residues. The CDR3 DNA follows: TGTGCCAAAAACAGGGGGCCCATCTACGAGCAGTACTTC. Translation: CAKNRGPIYEQYF.

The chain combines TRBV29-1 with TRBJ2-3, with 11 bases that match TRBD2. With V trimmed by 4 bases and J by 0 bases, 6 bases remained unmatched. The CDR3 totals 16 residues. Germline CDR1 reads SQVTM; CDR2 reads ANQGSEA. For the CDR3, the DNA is TGCAGCGTTGCTAGCGGGAGGATTACTAGCACAGATACGCAGTATTTT. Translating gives CSVASGRITSTDTQYF.

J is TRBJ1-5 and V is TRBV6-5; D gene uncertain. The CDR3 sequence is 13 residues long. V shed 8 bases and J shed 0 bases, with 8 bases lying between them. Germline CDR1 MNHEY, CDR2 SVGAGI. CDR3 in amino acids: CASREGSNQPQHF. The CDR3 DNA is TGTGCCAGCCGGGAAGGTAGCAATCAGCCCCAGCATTTT.

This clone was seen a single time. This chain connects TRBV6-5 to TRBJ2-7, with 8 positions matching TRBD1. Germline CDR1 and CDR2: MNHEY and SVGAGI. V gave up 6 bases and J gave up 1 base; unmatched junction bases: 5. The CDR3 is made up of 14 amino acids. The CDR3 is CASRYRQGSYEQYF. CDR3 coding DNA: TGTGCCAGCAGATATAGACAGGGGTCCTACGAGCAGTACTTC.

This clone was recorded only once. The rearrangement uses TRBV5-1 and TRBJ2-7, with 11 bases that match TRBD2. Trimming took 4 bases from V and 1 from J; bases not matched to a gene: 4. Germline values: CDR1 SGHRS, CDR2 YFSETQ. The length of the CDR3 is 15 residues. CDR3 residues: CASSRLAGGSYEQYF. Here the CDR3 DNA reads TGCGCCAGCAGCAGGCTAGCGGGAGGATCCTACGAGCAGTACTTC.

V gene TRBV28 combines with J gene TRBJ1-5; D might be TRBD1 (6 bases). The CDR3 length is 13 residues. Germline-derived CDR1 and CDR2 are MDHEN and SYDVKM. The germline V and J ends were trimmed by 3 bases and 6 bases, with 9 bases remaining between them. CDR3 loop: CASSFLGGQPQHF. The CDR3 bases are TGTGCCAGCAGTTTTTTAGGGGGTCAGCCCCAGCATTTT.

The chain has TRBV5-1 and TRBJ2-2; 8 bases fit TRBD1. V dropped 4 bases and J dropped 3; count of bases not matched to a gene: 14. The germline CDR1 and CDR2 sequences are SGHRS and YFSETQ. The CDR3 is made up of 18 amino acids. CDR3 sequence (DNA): TGCGCCAGCAGCCCGAGGGTCCCGAGACAGGGGTACACCGGGGAGCTGTTTTTT. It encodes CASSPRVPRQGYTGELFF.

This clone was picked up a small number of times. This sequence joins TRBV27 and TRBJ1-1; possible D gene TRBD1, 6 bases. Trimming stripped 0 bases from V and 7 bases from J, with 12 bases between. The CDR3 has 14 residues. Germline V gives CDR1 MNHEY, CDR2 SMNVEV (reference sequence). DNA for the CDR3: TGTGCCAGCAGTTTATCAGGGACAAACTATGAAGCTTTCTTT. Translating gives CASSLSGTNYEAFF.

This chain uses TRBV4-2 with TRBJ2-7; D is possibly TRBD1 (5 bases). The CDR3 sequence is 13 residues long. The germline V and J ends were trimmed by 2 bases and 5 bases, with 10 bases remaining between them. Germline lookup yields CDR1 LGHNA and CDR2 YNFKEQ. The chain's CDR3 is CASSQPPGNEQYF. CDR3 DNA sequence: TGTGCCAGCAGCCAACCCCCAGGGAACGAGCAGTACTTC.

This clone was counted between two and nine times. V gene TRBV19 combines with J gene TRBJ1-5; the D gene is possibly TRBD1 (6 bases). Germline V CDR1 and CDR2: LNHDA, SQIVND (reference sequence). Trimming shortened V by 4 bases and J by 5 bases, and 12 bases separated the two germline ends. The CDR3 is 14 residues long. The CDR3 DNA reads TGTGCCAGTAGTACCCTGGACAGATATCAGCCCCAGCATTTT. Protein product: CASSTLDRYQPQHF. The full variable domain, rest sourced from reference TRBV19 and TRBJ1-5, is DGGITQSPKYLFRKEGQNVTLSCEQNLNHDAMYWYRQDPGQGLRLIYYSQIVNDFQKGDIAEGYSVSREKKESFPLTVTSAQKNPTAFYLCASSTLDRYQPQHFGDGTRLSIL.

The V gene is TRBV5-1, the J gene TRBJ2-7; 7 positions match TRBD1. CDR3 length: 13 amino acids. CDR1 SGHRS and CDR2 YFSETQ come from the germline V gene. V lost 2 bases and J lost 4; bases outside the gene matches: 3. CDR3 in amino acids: CASSLTGAYEQYF. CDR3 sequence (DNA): TGCGCCAGCAGCTTAACAGGGGCGTACGAGCAGTACTTC.

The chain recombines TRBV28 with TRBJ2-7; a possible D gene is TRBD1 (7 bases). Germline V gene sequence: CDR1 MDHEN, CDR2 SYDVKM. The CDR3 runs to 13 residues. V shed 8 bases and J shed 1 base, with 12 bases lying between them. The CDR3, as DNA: TGTGCCAGCCTCCCAGGGGGGTCCTACGAGCAGTACTTC. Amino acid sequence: CASLPGGSYEQYF.